A single sample is the source of the 2 T cell receptor beta chains below, sequenced in a study of cytomegalovirus exposure and HLA in healthy donors. The PCR was carried out with 60 Vbeta primers and 13 Jbeta primers. The table came from immunoSEQ multiplex PCR; TCRdb's copy has only in-frame clones and leaves some out. The table has 210,000 or so clones, approximately 80% seen once. The sample consisted of PBMCs. These receptors were taken from a woman between 40 and 50 years old in good health and CMV-seronegative.

The chain has TRBV10-3 and TRBJ2-3; 11 bases agree with TRBD2. The CDR3 is 17 residues long. J lost 4 bases, V lost 8 bases, and 14 bases had no gene match. Germline-derived CDR1 and CDR2 are ENHRY and SYGVKD. CDR3 coding DNA: TGTGCCATCGGGACTAGCGGTATCGTAGGCCGCTCAGATACGCAGTATTTT. Its translation: CAIGTSGIVGRSDTQYF.

The chain couples TRBV5-1 to TRBJ1-1; D unresolved. V lost 3 bases and J 5 bases, leaving 11 bases between the germline ends. Germline CDR1 reads SGHRS; CDR2 reads YFSETQ. This CDR3 contains 13 residues. The CDR3 sequence is CASSSLGETEAFF. The CDR3 DNA is TGCGCCAGCAGCTCCCTGGGCGAAACTGAAGCTTTCTTT.